The clone carrying this TCR beta chain was detected a few times. Its antigen is still unknown. The germline V gene encodes CDR1 MDHEN and CDR2 SYDVKM. The V end was cut by 9 bases, the J end by 3 bases, with 15 bases between. The CDR3 has 13 amino acids. This entry comes from a study of beta chain features in type 1 diabetes. The study's findings and limits: Moderate yet significant TCRB CDR3 shortening was seen in Type 1 diabetes patients in all four CD4+ subsets.

Every bit of the isolated RNA underwent reverse transcription, so sequencing read expressed TCRB transcripts. Deep immunoSEQ sequencing covered naive, central memory and regulatory T cell samples. TCRdb keeps only in-frame clones here, not all; method: immunoSEQ multiplex PCR. The sample gives under 300,000 clones, around 21% of which show up once; roughly 0.028% is in the top ten. Populations obtained by sorting all exceeded 98% purity. The source material was naive CD4+ T cells from blood. This clonotype was sampled from a woman aged 35 to 49 with type 1 diabetes. V is TRBV28 and J is TRBJ2-7, with D unresolved. The CDR3 here is CASSLSPRYEQYF. In nucleotides, the CDR3 is TGTGCCAGTTCCCTTTCCCCCCGCTACGAGCAGTACTTC.